This T cell receptor (beta chain) was sequenced for a study of T cells after yellow fever vaccination. Study information: The fractions with low cell numbers were processed using SMART-Seq v4 Ultra Low Input. General study results and limits: Weaker, the secondary response had a peak occurring faster, on day 5 versus 15.

Via MiXCR, TCRdb re-called the 5' RACE reads, giving one row per CDR3 protein. In the table there are just under 600,000 distinct CDR3 sequences, around an eighth of which are singletons. The ends were cut back, 0 bases at V and 4 bases at J, with 5 bases in the middle. The CDR3 is 13 amino acids. Germline CDR1 and CDR2: SGDLS and YYNGEE. This clonotype was counted between two and nine times. Its antigen is unidentified. This TCR derives from a man aged 25 to 45 who received the YFV17D yellow fever vaccine. This specimen consisted of PBMCs, obtained on the day of the yellow fever booster vaccination. V gene TRBV9 combines with J gene TRBJ2-1; no clear D gene. As DNA, the CDR3 is TGTGCCAGCAGCGTAGCCCAGTACAATGAGCAGTTCTTC. Translated, it gives CASSVAQYNEQFF.